This T cell receptor (beta chain) was found in a study of cytomegalovirus exposure and HLA in healthy donors. Regarding the study as a whole: Serostatus for CMV was the only available immune exposure information. Altogether, 170 or so TCR beta chains were recorded as cytomegalovirus-associated. Several top significant clusters appeared, in a later analysis, to be linked to common viral pathogens.

In the case of this clone: Its target is unknown.

The CDR3 loop spans 15 amino acids. Germline CDR1 and CDR2: SGHRS and YFSETQ. When sampled, the donors appeared nominally healthy, though they likely had unrecorded immune exposures. Researchers ran the PCR with 60 Vbeta and 13 Jbeta primers. Produced via immunoSEQ multiplex PCR; TCRdb's table is partial and in-frame only. The table includes some 200,000 clones, over 80% detected once. The sequencing sample was made of PBMCs. The sequence came from a boy aged 2 to 10 in good health and CMV-seronegative. The chain has TRBV5-1 and TRBJ2-5; 7 bases match TRBD1. The assigned J gene may be wrong: the sequence end matches TRBJ2-7 better. The CDR3 DNA reads TGCGCCAGCAGTCGAAGTCGACAGGGTGCGAACGAGCAGTACTTC. This translates into CASSRSRQGANEQYF.